A selection of T cell receptor beta chains follows, all from one sample in a study of shared clonotypes between healthy human individuals. This table comes from immunoSEQ multiplex PCR, and its TCRdb copy is limited to in-frame clones, with some not included. The sample lists about 2.3 million clones, approximately 95% occurring once. The material sequenced was naive CD4+ T cells from PBMCs. Every receptor here comes from a man aged 18 to 30 in good health. Some clones in this sample may be carry-over from other donors' samples. Both conserved end residues are part of each CDR3. Fields, in order: CDR3 length, V gene, D gene, clone size, J gene, CDR3 DNA, CDR3 protein. D genes are given only for firm matches. Only some rows state a clone size, as once, few, many or a class for expanded clones.

15	TRBV19	TRBD1	NA	TRBJ1-5	TGTGCCAGTATCGACCGACAGGGGGCTTATCAGCCCCAGCATTTT	CASIDRQGAYQPQHF
16	TRBV28	NA	NA	TRBJ2-7	TGTGCCAGCAGTTCACCCCACGGGACGGCAAGCTACGAGCAGTACTTC	CASSSPHGTASYEQYF
14	TRBV19	NA	NA	TRBJ2-6	TGTGCCAGTATAGGGTGCTCTGGGGCCAACGTCCTGACTTTC	CASIGCSGANVLTF
15	TRBV5-3	NA	NA	TRBJ1-4	TGTGCCAGAAGCCTCCTAGGGGAGACTAATGAAAAACTGTTTTTT	CARSLLGETNEKLFF
16	TRBV5-1	NA	once	TRBJ1-4	TGCGCCAGCAGGACAGGAGGAAGGAATACTAATGAAAAACTGTTTTTT	CASRTGGRNTNEKLFF
15	TRBV7-3	TRBD2	NA	TRBJ2-3	TGTGCCAGCAGCTTACTAGCGGGAGTTGTAGATACGCAGTATTTT	CASSLLAGVVDTQYF
16	TRBV15	TRBD1	NA	TRBJ1-6	TGTGCCACCAGCGGAAGCAGGGGGCAGGGGAATTCACCCCTCCACTTT	CATSGSRGQGNSPLHF
17	TRBV13	TRBD1	NA	TRBJ1-1	TGTGCCAGCAGCGCTCTGACAGGGCTCCCCTTGAACACTGAAGCTTTCTTT	CASSALTGLPLNTEAFF
16	TRBV27	TRBD2	NA	TRBJ2-3	TGTGCCAGCAGAGACTTAGCGGGACTCGGCACAGATACGCAGTATTTT	CASRDLAGLGTDTQYF
16	TRBV27	TRBD1	NA	TRBJ2-3	TGTGCCAGCAGTCCTTGGACAGGGGGCGAGACAGATACGCAGTATTTT	CASSPWTGGETDTQYF
15	TRBV27	TRBD1	NA	TRBJ2-5	TGTGCCAGCAGTACCCAACAGGGGGCGCCGGAGACCCAGTACTTC	CASSTQQGAPETQYF
13	TRBV28	NA	NA	TRBJ1-3	TGTGCCAGCAGTTTATGGAGTAGAAACACCATATATTTT	CASSLWSRNTIYF
15	TRBV9	TRBD2	NA	TRBJ2-1	TGTGCCAGCAGCCTAGCGGGAGGAACCTACAATGAGCAGTTCTTC	CASSLAGGTYNEQFF
12	TRBV28	NA	NA	TRBJ2-1	TGTGCCAGCTTGGACTCCTACAATGAGCAGTTCTTC	CASLDSYNEQFF
17	TRBV5-6	TRBD1	NA	TRBJ2-7	TGTGCCAGCAGCTTCTGGGGGCGACAGGGAGCGTCCTACGAGCAGTACTTC	CASSFWGRQGASYEQYF
13	TRBV6-5	NA	NA	TRBJ2-4	TGTGCCAGCAGTTACGAAAGAGATAACATTCAGTACTTC	CASSYERDNIQYF
12	TRBV5-8	NA	NA	TRBJ2-3	TGTGCCAGCAGCTTAGGTCAGATTACGCAGTATTTT	CASSLGQITQYF
15	TRBV19	TRBD2	NA	TRBJ2-5	TGTGCCAGTAGTATCCGGACTAGCGGGAAAGAGACCCAGTACTTC	CASSIRTSGKETQYF
14	TRBV29-1	NA	NA	TRBJ1-4	TGCAGCGTTGAGGTGCCGGGCCCTAATGAAAAACTGTTTTTT	CSVEVPGPNEKLFF
14	TRBV5-1	TRBD1	NA	TRBJ2-2	TGCGCCAGCAGGGGACAGACGAACACCGGGGAGCTGTTTTTT	CASRGQTNTGELFF
12	TRBV19	NA	NA	TRBJ2-7	TGTGCCAGTAGTACCACTAGTTCCGAGCAGTACTTC	CASSTTSSEQYF
12	TRBV10-3	NA	once	TRBJ2-3	TGTGCCATCAGTGATTCCACAGATACGCAGTATTTT	CAISDSTDTQYF
13	TRBV6-1	NA	NA	TRBJ2-2	TGTGCCAGCAGTGATATAGGGACCGGGGAGCTGTTTTTT	CASSDIGTGELFF
15	TRBV5-4	TRBD2	NA	TRBJ2-7	TGTGCCAGCAGCGAGGGACTAGCGGGTTCCTACGAGCAGTACTTC	CASSEGLAGSYEQYF
15	TRBV7-9	TRBD2	NA	TRBJ2-1	TGTGCCAGCAGCTTAGGACTAGCGGGAATGAATGAGCAGTTCTTC	CASSLGLAGMNEQFF
18	TRBV4-3	NA	once	TRBJ1-4	TGCGCCAGCAGCCAAAGGGTCCGGGGGGGTCTGAGGAATGAAAAACTGTTTTTT	CASSQRVRGGLRNEKLFF
14	TRBV11-2	NA	NA	TRBJ2-7	TGTGCCAGCAGCTTATCCGGACTACTCCACGAGCAGTACTTC	CASSLSGLLHEQYF
13	TRBV15	NA	NA	TRBJ1-3	TGTGCCACCAGCAGAGGGGGCAGCCACACCATATATTTT	CATSRGGSHTIYF
15	TRBV5-8	NA	NA	TRBJ1-1	TGTGCCAGCAGCTTGGCCGGGCGGGGGCCGGCTGAAGCTTTCTTT	CASSLAGRGPAEAFF
17	TRBV7-9	NA	NA	TRBJ1-1	TGTGCCAGCAGCTTAACTGGTTTAGGGGGTGTGAACACTGAAGCTTTCTTT	CASSLTGLGGVNTEAFF
15	TRBV2	NA	NA	TRBJ1-5	TGTGCCAGCAGTGAAGCGCTTCAGGTACTGGCGGCCCAGCATTTT	CASSEALQVLAAQHF
17	TRBV10-1	NA	NA	TRBJ1-5	TGCGCCAGCCCCTTAGACCCGGGACAAAGAAACAATCAGCCCCAGCATTTT	CASPLDPGQRNNQPQHF
16	TRBV5-1	TRBD2	NA	TRBJ2-1	TGCGCCAGCAGCTTGGATTCGGGAGGGTCCTACAATGAGCAGTTCTTC	CASSLDSGGSYNEQFF
15	TRBV7-2	NA	NA	TRBJ1-5	TGTGCCAGCAGCTTGTTTACTGGGGGCGTTCAGCCCCAGCATTTT	CASSLFTGGVQPQHF
16	TRBV4-1	TRBD1	NA	TRBJ2-7	TGCGCCAGCAGCCAAGCCGGGCAGGGGGCCACCTACGAGCAGTACTTC	CASSQAGQGATYEQYF
14	TRBV5-1	TRBD2	NA	TRBJ2-1	TGCGCCAGCAGCCCCGGGACTAGTTTCAATGAGCAGTTCTTC	CASSPGTSFNEQFF
12	TRBV7-8	NA	NA	TRBJ1-4	TGTGCCAGCAGCCATGAAGGGGAAAAACTGTTTTTT	CASSHEGEKLFF
15	TRBV4-3	NA	NA	TRBJ2-7	TGCGCCAGCAGCCAAACCCTTCTGGCTAACTACGAGCAGTACTTC	CASSQTLLANYEQYF
15	TRBV5-1	NA	NA	TRBJ2-7	TGCGCCAGCAGCACAGCTGCGACATCCTCCTACGAGCAGTACTTC	CASSTAATSSYEQYF
12	TRBV6-1	NA	NA	TRBJ1-2	TGTGCCAGCAGTGTAGGTAACTATGGCTACACCTTC	CASSVGNYGYTF
15	TRBV9	TRBD2	NA	TRBJ2-2	TGTGCCAGCAGCGTAGGGCTAGCGGGAACCGGGGAGCTGTTTTTT	CASSVGLAGTGELFF
10	TRBV30	NA	once	TRBJ2-5	TGTGCCTGCCATCAAGAGACCCAGTACTTC	CACHQETQYF